This paragraph covers one T cell receptor beta chain sequence. Its matching antigen is unknown. This specimen comes from a study of shared clonotypes between healthy human individuals. Findings and limits, study-wide: Compared with clonotypes that all four donors shared, non-shared clonotypes had lower generation probabilities. Naive subsets generally exceeded memory subsets in estimated richness.

Libraries were prepared by immunoSEQ multiplex PCR; TCRdb keeps only in-frame clonotypes and omits some of them. The sample has about 320,000 clones; about nine tenths are singletons. The length of the CDR3 is 16 residues. Looked up from germline, CDR1 is MNHEY and CDR2 is SMNVEV (reference sequence). V was shortened by 1 base and J by 5 bases, with 15 bases between the two germline ends. Pooled CD45RO+ cells and CCR7-negative CD45RA+ TemRA cells made up CD8 memory. Source material: memory CD8+ T cells sorted from blood. The subset denotes: CD45RO+ cells pooled with CCR7-negative TemRA cells. The TCR originated in a man younger than 35 in good health. This chain joins TRBV27 and TRBJ1-5, with unresolved D. CDR3: CASSLLGSRADQPQHF. In nucleotides, the CDR3 is TGTGCCAGCAGTTTATTGGGCAGTAGGGCGGATCAGCCCCAGCATTTT.